This section outlines one TCR beta chain sequence together with its context. Antigen: not known. These data are taken from a study of early T cells in non-severe SARS-CoV-2 infection. Study at large: The authors sequenced bulk RNA from unsorted whole blood, leaving chains unpaired. The study, taken as a whole, reports: The matching step, a VDJdb search, favored anti-spike CD8 responses and missed private and CD4 specificities.

cDNA molecules, individually, were tagged with unique molecular identifiers. TCRdb processed the 5' RACE reads anew with MiXCR; each CDR3 protein has one entry. The profile shows over 50,000 distinct CDR3 sequences, 15% of them singletons. The sample was whole blood, taken at baseline. This TCR derives from an adult who was a healthcare worker with PCR-confirmed SARS-CoV-2 infection or an uninfected control (not recorded which).

The CDR3 sequence is CASIAGGIVDNEQFF. CDR3 nucleotides: TGTGCCAGCATAGCGGGAGGGATAGTAGACAATGAGCAGTTCTTC. The chain combines TRBV28 with TRBJ2-1; 11 nucleotides match TRBD2. The CDR3 is made up of 15 amino acids. CDR1 is MDHEN and CDR2 is SYDVKM in the germline V gene. J was trimmed by 5 bases and V by 7 bases; bases with no gene match: 7.